The sample holds a few counts of the clone carrying this T cell receptor (beta chain). Its matching antigen is unknown. These data originate in a study of cytomegalovirus exposure and HLA in healthy donors. General study findings and limits: TCR beta chains numbering more than 150 were designated cytomegalovirus-associated. An analysis done earlier found most TCR beta V segments productive about 87% or about 30% of the time.

The primer mix had 60 Vbeta and 13 Jbeta primers. Clones were read by immunoSEQ multiplex PCR, and TCRdb kept only the in-frame ones, dropping some. The repertoire includes roughly 160,000 clones, 80% to 90% of them detected once, and approximately 2.4% sits in the top ten. The CDR3 has 15 amino acids. CDR1 is LGHNA and CDR2 is YSLEER in the germline V gene. The ends were cut back, 0 bases at V and 5 bases at J, with 14 bases in the middle. V and J are TRBV4-3 and TRBJ2-7; D remains unclear. The origin of this receptor is a male donor in good health and CMV-seronegative. The sequencing input was PBMCs. The CDR3 DNA is TGCGCCAGCAGCCAAGAAGAGGAAGGAGAGAACGAGCAGTACTTC. This codes for CASSQEEEGENEQYF.